This T cell receptor (beta chain) stems from a study of blood T cell repertoires in COVID-19. Study at large: Sites in the United States, Italy and Spain provided acute and convalescent COVID-19 samples. PBMCs, B-cell-depleted T cells, or T cells provided the cDNA or gDNA that made up the material.

Per the germline V gene, CDR1 is MNHNS and CDR2 is SASEGT. The CDR3 extends over 17 amino acids. The V end lost 2 bases, the J end lost 5 bases, and 21 bases lay between the germline ends. In the original analysis: Nucleated cell number was recorded as an estimate derived from reference gene primer amplification. Clones were read by immunoSEQ multiplex PCR, and TCRdb kept only the in-frame ones, dropping some. V, J and clone size reflect that table, while D and trimming were determined from the DNA. The sample records more than 95,000 clones, approximately 84% being singletons. Material for sequencing was peripheral blood. This chain joins TRBV6-1 and TRBJ1-1; possibly TRBD1 for D (6 bases). The source of this sequence is a man in his 60s with acute or convalescent COVID-19. The CDR3 reads CASSEYRGGGPKTEAFF. In DNA form, the CDR3 reads TGTGCCAGCAGTGAATATCGGGGAGGGGGACCGAAGACTGAAGCTTTCTTT.